A selection of T cell receptor beta chains follows, all from one sample in a study of tumour-infiltrating T cells in Burkitt lymphoma. The table came from immunoSEQ multiplex PCR; TCRdb's copy has only in-frame clones and leaves some out. The profile shows 4,900 or so clones, 11% of them singletons. Input material: tumor tissue. These receptors were collected from a human donor with diffuse large B-cell lymphoma. Each CDR3 is given with its conserved first and last residue. Each record gives: CDR3 length, clone size, J gene, D gene, V gene, CDR3 DNA, CDR3 protein. The D gene is left open where the match is weak. A clone size is listed for some rows: how often the clone was seen (once, few, many), or a class if it is expanded.

CDR3 length: 13
clone size: .
J gene: TRBJ2-1
D gene: .
V gene: TRBV9
CDR3 DNA: TGTGCCAGCAGCGTAGACGGCCGCGCCGGGGTGTTCTTC
CDR3 protein: CASSVDGRAGVFF

CDR3 length: 13
clone size: few
J gene: TRBJ1-2
D gene: .
V gene: TRBV5-6
CDR3 DNA: TGTGCCAGCAGCTTAAGAGGGAACTATGGCTACACCTTC
CDR3 protein: CASSLRGNYGYTF

CDR3 length: 16
clone size: .
J gene: TRBJ1-4
D gene: .
V gene: TRBV4-1
CDR3 DNA: TGCGCCAGCAGCCAAGGGTTTTGGGAGGAGTCGGAAAAACTGTTTTTT
CDR3 protein: CASSQGFWEESEKLFF

CDR3 length: 14
clone size: .
J gene: TRBJ1-1
D gene: .
V gene: TRBV6-6
CDR3 DNA: TGTGCCAGCACCCCCCCGGACGGCAACACTGAAGCTTTCTTT
CDR3 protein: CASTPPDGNTEAFF

CDR3 length: 14
clone size: few
J gene: TRBJ1-1
D gene: .
V gene: TRBV27
CDR3 DNA: TGTGCCAGCAGTTTAGACGAACGTACGACTGAAGCTTTCTTT
CDR3 protein: CASSLDERTTEAFF

CDR3 length: 14
clone size: few
J gene: TRBJ1-1
D gene: .
V gene: TRBV18
CDR3 DNA: TGTGCCAGCTCTCCAACGGGACAAACCAACGGGGCTTTCTTT
CDR3 protein: CASSPTGQTNGAFF

CDR3 length: 14
clone size: few
J gene: TRBJ1-1
D gene: TRBD1
V gene: TRBV4-3
CDR3 DNA: TGCGCCAGCAGCCAAGCGACAGGGGGCGATGAGGCTTTCTTT
CDR3 protein: CASSQATGGDEAFF

CDR3 length: 14
clone size: .
J gene: TRBJ2-3
D gene: .
V gene: TRBV9
CDR3 DNA: TGTGCCAGCAGCGTGGGCAGGGGAACAGATACGCAGTATTTT
CDR3 protein: CASSVGRGTDTQYF

CDR3 length: 16
clone size: .
J gene: TRBJ1-2
D gene: .
V gene: TRBV18
CDR3 DNA: TGTGCCAGCTCACCGGAACCGGGCGGGAGAAACTATGGCTACACCTTC
CDR3 protein: CASSPEPGGRNYGYTF

CDR3 length: 12
clone size: few
J gene: TRBJ2-1
D gene: .
V gene: TRBV7-8
CDR3 DNA: TGTGCCAGCAGAGAAGGGGTCAATGAGCAGTTCTTC
CDR3 protein: CASREGVNEQFF

CDR3 length: 14
clone size: .
J gene: TRBJ1-4
D gene: .
V gene: TRBV5-1
CDR3 DNA: TGCGCCAGCAGCCGGACGTCCCCAGAGGAAAAACTGTTTTTT
CDR3 protein: CASSRTSPEEKLFF

CDR3 length: 14
clone size: .
J gene: TRBJ1-5
D gene: TRBD1
V gene: TRBV28
CDR3 DNA: TGTGCCAGCAGCATTGGGACAGGACATCAGCCCCAGCATTTT
CDR3 protein: CASSIGTGHQPQHF

CDR3 length: 19
clone size: few
J gene: TRBJ1-6
D gene: .
V gene: TRBV5-1
CDR3 DNA: TGCGCCAGCAGCTTACAACAGGGATCCTTGGACCGATATAATTCACCCCTCCACTTT
CDR3 protein: CASSLQQGSLDRYNSPLHF

CDR3 length: 14
clone size: .
J gene: TRBJ1-4
D gene: TRBD1
V gene: TRBV28
CDR3 DNA: TGTGCCAGCAAGGGACAGCCTCCTAATGAAAAACTGTTTTTT
CDR3 protein: CASKGQPPNEKLFF

CDR3 length: 13
clone size: large
J gene: TRBJ1-2
D gene: .
V gene: TRBV19
CDR3 DNA: TGTGCCAGTAGTCCAAGGGCGAGGGATGGCTACACCTTC
CDR3 protein: CASSPRARDGYTF

CDR3 length: 14
clone size: few
J gene: TRBJ1-2
D gene: .
V gene: TRBV19
CDR3 DNA: TGTGCCAGTAGCCTCCGGGGGGCGATGCTTGGCTACACCTTC
CDR3 protein: CASSLRGAMLGYTF

CDR3 length: 12
clone size: .
J gene: TRBJ2-1
D gene: .
V gene: TRBV7-6
CDR3 DNA: TGTGCCAGCAGCTTAGGCGGGGGCAAGCAGTTCTTC
CDR3 protein: CASSLGGGKQFF

CDR3 length: 15
clone size: few
J gene: TRBJ1-2
D gene: .
V gene: TRBV6-1
CDR3 DNA: TGTGCCAGCATCCGAGTCCGGACCGAGGGATATGGCTACACCTTC
CDR3 protein: CASIRVRTEGYGYTF

CDR3 length: 14
clone size: few
J gene: TRBJ2-7
D gene: .
V gene: TRBV6-1
CDR3 DNA: TGTGCCAGCACCTGGGATAAGGCCCTATACGAGCAGTACTTC
CDR3 protein: CASTWDKALYEQYF

CDR3 length: 14
clone size: few
J gene: TRBJ2-3
D gene: .
V gene: TRBV5-1
CDR3 DNA: TGCGCCAGCAGCTTGAACAGGGTCACAGATACGCAGTATTTT
CDR3 protein: CASSLNRVTDTQYF

CDR3 length: 13
clone size: .
J gene: TRBJ2-1
D gene: .
V gene: TRBV5-1
CDR3 DNA: TGCGCCAGCAGCTTGATAGGGACCAGCGAGAAGTTCTTC
CDR3 protein: CASSLIGTSEKFF

CDR3 length: 15
clone size: few
J gene: TRBJ2-7
D gene: TRBD2
V gene: TRBV19
CDR3 DNA: TGTGCCAGTAGTCCCCGGATAGCGGGGGGCTACGAGCAGTACTTC
CDR3 protein: CASSPRIAGGYEQYF

CDR3 length: 14
clone size: few
J gene: TRBJ2-7
D gene: .
V gene: TRBV4-1
CDR3 DNA: TGCGCCAGCAGCCTAGACCGGGCGGCTAGAGAGCAGTACTTC
CDR3 protein: CASSLDRAAREQYF

CDR3 length: 14
clone size: .
J gene: TRBJ2-3
D gene: .
V gene: TRBV5-4
CDR3 DNA: TGTGCCAGCAGCTTGGGGTCGTCCACAGATACGCAGTATTTT
CDR3 protein: CASSLGSSTDTQYF

CDR3 length: 17
clone size: few
J gene: TRBJ2-4
D gene: .
V gene: TRBV6-7
CDR3 DNA: TGTGCCAGCAGGTCCGGAGGACAGTTGCTAGCCAAAAACATTCAGTACTTC
CDR3 protein: CASRSGGQLLAKNIQYF

CDR3 length: 14
clone size: .
J gene: TRBJ1-1
D gene: TRBD1
V gene: TRBV29-1
CDR3 DNA: TGCAGCGTTTGGACAGGGGGGATGGTTCTCGGAGCTTTCTTT
CDR3 protein: CSVWTGGMVLGAFF

CDR3 length: 14
clone size: .
J gene: TRBJ2-2
D gene: .
V gene: TRBV2
CDR3 DNA: TGTGCCAGAGACCTACGACACAAGACCGGGGAGCTGTTTTTT
CDR3 protein: CARDLRHKTGELFF

CDR3 length: 13
clone size: few
J gene: TRBJ2-5
D gene: .
V gene: TRBV7-9
CDR3 DNA: TGTGCCAGCAGCTTAGGGCTAGGGGAGACCCAGTACTTC
CDR3 protein: CASSLGLGETQYF

CDR3 length: 16
clone size: .
J gene: TRBJ2-3
D gene: TRBD2
V gene: TRBV5-1
CDR3 DNA: TGCGCCAGCAGGCACGGGCTAGCGGGGGACACAGATACGCAGTATTTT
CDR3 protein: CASRHGLAGDTDTQYF

CDR3 length: 14
clone size: .
J gene: TRBJ1-5
D gene: .
V gene: TRBV10-2
CDR3 DNA: TGCGCCAGCAGCCGAGGGCCACCCGGACGGCCCCAGCATTTT
CDR3 protein: CASSRGPPGRPQHF

CDR3 length: 16
clone size: .
J gene: TRBJ2-5
D gene: .
V gene: TRBV5-1
CDR3 DNA: TGCGCCAGCAGCCGGGCGTTTCAGTCGCAAAAAGAGACCCAGTACTTC
CDR3 protein: CASSRAFQSQKETQYF

CDR3 length: 12
clone size: .
J gene: TRBJ1-2
D gene: .
V gene: TRBV6-5
CDR3 DNA: TGTGCCAGCAGTTCCCCCGGCGAGGGCTACACCTTC
CDR3 protein: CASSSPGEGYTF

CDR3 length: 17
clone size: few
J gene: TRBJ1-1
D gene: .
V gene: TRBV14
CDR3 DNA: TGTGCCAGCAGCCAAGATGTTTGGCAGGATGAAAACACTGAAGCTTTCTTT
CDR3 protein: CASSQDVWQDENTEAFF

CDR3 length: 15
clone size: .
J gene: TRBJ2-2
D gene: .
V gene: TRBV28
CDR3 DNA: TGTGCCAGCAGTTTTTGGGCAGAAAACACCGGGGAGCTGTTTTTT
CDR3 protein: CASSFWAENTGELFF

CDR3 length: 15
clone size: .
J gene: TRBJ2-2
D gene: TRBD1
V gene: TRBV10-3
CDR3 DNA: TGTGCCATCAGGCCGGGACAGGCGAACACCGGGGAGCTGTTTTTT
CDR3 protein: CAIRPGQANTGELFF

CDR3 length: 15
clone size: .
J gene: TRBJ2-1
D gene: TRBD2
V gene: TRBV6-5
CDR3 DNA: TGTGCCAGCTGGAAGGGCGGGGGGGCGTTGAATGAGCAGTTCTTC
CDR3 protein: CASWKGGGALNEQFF

CDR3 length: 16
clone size: .
J gene: TRBJ1-2
D gene: TRBD1
V gene: TRBV7-2
CDR3 DNA: TGTGCCAGCAGCTTAGTGGGGACCGGGACAGGTAATGGCTACACCTTC
CDR3 protein: CASSLVGTGTGNGYTF